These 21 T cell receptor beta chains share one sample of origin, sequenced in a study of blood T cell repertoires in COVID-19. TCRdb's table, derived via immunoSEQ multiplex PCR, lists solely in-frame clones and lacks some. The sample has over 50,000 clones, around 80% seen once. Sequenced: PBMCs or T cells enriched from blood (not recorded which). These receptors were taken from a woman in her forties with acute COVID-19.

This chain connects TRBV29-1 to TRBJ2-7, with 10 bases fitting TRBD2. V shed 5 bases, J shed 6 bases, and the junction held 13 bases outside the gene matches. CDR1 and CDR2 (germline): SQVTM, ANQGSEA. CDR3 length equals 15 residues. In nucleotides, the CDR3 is TGCAGCGTTCGGCTAGCGGGAGTAAGTGCGGCCGAGCAGTACTTC. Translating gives CSVRLAGVSAAEQYF.

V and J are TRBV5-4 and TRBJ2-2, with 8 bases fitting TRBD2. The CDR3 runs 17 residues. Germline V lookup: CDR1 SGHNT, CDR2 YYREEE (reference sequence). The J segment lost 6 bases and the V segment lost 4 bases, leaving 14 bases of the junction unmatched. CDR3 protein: CASSPPGTGTSPGELFF. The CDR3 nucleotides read TGTGCCAGCAGCCCGCCCGGTACCGGGACTAGTCCCGGGGAGCTGTTTTTT. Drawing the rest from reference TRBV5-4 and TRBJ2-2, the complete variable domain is ETGVTQSPTHLIKTRGQQVTLRCSSQSGHNTVSWYQQALGQGPQFIFQYYREEENGRGNFPPRFSGLQFPNYSSELNVNALELDDSALYLCASSPPGTGTSPGELFFGEGSRLTVL.

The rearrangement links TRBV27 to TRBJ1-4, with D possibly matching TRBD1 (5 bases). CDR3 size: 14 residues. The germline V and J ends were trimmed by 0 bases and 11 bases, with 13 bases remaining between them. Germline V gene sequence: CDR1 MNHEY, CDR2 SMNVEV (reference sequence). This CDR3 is CASSLSLGAGKLFF. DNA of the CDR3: TGTGCCAGCAGTTTATCTTTAGGGGCTGGGAAACTGTTTTTT.

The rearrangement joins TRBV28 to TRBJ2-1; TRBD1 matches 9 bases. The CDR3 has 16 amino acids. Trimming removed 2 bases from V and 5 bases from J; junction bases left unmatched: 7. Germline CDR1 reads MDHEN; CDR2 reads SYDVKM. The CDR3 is CASSLPPGQGHNEQFF. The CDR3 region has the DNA TGTGCCAGCAGTTTACCGCCGGGACAGGGCCACAATGAGCAGTTCTTC.

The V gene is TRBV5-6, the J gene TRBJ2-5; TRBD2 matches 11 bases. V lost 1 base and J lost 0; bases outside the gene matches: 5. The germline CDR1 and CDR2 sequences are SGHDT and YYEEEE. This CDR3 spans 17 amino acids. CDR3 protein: CASSLYPSGRNQETQYF. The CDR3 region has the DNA TGTGCCAGCAGCTTGTACCCTAGCGGGAGGAACCAAGAGACCCAGTACTTC.

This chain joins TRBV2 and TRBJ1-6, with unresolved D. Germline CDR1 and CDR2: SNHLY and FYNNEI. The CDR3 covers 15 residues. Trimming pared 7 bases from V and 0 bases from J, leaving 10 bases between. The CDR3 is CASIREGSYNSPLHF. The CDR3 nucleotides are TGTGCCAGCATCCGAGAGGGCTCCTATAATTCACCCCTCCACTTT. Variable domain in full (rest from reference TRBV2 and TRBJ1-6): EPEVTQTPSHQVTQMGQEVILRCVPISNHLYFYWYRQILGQKVEFLVSFYNNEISEKSEIFDDQFSVERPDGSNFTLKIRSTKLEDSAMYFCASIREGSYNSPLHFGNGTRLTVT.

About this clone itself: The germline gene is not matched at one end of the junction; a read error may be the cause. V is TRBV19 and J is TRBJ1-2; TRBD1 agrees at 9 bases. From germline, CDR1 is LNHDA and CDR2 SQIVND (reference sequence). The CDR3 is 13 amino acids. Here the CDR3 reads CASSKGQGLVLYF. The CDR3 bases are TGTGCCAGTAGTAAAGGACAGGGGTTGGTCCTGTACTTC. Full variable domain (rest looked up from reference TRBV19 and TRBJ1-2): DGGITQSPKYLFRKEGQNVTLSCEQNLNHDAMYWYRQDPGQGLRLIYYSQIVNDFQKGDIAEGYSVSREKKESFPLTVTSAQKNPTAFYLCASSKGQGLVLYFGSGTRLTVV.

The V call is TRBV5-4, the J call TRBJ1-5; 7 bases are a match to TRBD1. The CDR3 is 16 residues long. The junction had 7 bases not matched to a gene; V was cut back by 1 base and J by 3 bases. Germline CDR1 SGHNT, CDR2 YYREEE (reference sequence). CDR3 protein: CASSLTGDGPNQPQHF. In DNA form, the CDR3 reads TGTGCCAGCAGCTTGACAGGGGACGGCCCCAATCAGCCCCAGCATTTT.

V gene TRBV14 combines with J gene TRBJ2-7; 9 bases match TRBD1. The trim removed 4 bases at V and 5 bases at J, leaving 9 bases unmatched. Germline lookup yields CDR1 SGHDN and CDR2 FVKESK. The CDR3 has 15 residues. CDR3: CASSPNRGRINEQYF. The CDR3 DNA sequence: TGTGCCAGCAGCCCCAACAGGGGGCGCATCAACGAGCAGTACTTC.

Written as DNA, the CDR3 is TGTGCCAGTACTCAGATATGGTCAGGGGGTTTTGCAGATACGCAGTATTTT. It is translated as CASTQIWSGGFADTQYF. J is TRBJ2-3 and V is TRBV19, with 7 bases fitting TRBD1. This CDR3 is built from 17 residues. The germline V gene encodes CDR1 LNHDA and CDR2 SQIVND (reference sequence). The trim removed 7 bases at V and 4 bases at J, leaving 17 bases unmatched.

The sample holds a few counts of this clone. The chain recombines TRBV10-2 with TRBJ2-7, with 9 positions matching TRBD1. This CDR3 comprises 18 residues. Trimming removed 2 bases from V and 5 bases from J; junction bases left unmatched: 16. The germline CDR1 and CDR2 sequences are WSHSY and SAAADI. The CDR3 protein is CASSEVGGGQGFGDEQYV. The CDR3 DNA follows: TGCGCCAGCAGTGAGGTGGGGGGGGGACAGGGATTTGGAGACGAGCAGTACGTC.

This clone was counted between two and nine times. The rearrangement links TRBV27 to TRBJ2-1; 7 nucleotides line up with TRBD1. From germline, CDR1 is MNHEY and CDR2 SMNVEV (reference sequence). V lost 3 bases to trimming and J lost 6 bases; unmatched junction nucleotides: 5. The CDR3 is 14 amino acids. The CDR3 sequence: CASSFGPGGNEQFF. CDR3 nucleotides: TGTGCCAGCAGTTTCGGTCCAGGGGGCAATGAGCAGTTCTTC.

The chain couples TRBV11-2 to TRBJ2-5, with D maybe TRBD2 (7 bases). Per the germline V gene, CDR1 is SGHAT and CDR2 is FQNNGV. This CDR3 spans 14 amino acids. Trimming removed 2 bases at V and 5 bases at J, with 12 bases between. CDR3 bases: TGTGCCAGCAGCTTACCGGGGGGCTGGGAGACCCAGTACTTC. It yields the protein CASSLPGGWETQYF.

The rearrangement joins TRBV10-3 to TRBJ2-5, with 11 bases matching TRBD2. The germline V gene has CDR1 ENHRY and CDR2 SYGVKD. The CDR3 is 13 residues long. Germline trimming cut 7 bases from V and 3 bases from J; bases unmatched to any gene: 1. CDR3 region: CAIKLAGEETQYF. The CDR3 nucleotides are TGTGCCATCAAACTAGCGGGAGAAGAGACCCAGTACTTC.

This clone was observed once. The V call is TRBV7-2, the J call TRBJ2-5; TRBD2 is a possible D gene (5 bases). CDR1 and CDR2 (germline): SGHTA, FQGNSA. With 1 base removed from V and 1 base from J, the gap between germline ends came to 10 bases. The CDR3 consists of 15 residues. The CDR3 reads CASSLGGIGQETQYF. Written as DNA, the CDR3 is TGTGCCAGCAGCTTAGGAGGGATCGGCCAAGAGACCCAGTACTTC.

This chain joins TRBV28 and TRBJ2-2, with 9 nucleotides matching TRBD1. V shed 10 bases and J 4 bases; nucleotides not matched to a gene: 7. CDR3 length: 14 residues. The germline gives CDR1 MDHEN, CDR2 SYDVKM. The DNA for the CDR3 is TGTGCCACCCAAACAGGGGGCTTCACCGGGGAGCTGTTTTTT. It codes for CATQTGGFTGELFF.

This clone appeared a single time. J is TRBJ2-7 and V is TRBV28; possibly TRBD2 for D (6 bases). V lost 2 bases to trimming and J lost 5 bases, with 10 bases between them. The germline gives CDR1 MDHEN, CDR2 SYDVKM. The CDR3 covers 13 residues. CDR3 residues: CASSLAGIDEQYF. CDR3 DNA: TGTGCCAGCAGTTTAGCGGGAATCGACGAGCAGTACTTC.

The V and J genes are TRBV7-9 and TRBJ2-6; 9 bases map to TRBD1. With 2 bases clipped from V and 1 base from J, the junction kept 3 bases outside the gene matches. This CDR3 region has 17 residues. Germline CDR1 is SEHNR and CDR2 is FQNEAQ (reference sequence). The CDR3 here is CASSLQTGGSGANVLTF. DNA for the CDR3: TGTGCCAGCAGCTTACAGACAGGGGGATCTGGGGCCAACGTCCTGACTTTC. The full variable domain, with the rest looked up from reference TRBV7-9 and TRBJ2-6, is DTGVSQNPRHKITKRGQNVTFRCDPISEHNRLYWYRQTLGQGPEFLTYFQNEAQLEKSRLLSDRFSAERPKGSFSTLEIQRTEQGDSAMYLCASSLQTGGSGANVLTFGAGSRLTVL.

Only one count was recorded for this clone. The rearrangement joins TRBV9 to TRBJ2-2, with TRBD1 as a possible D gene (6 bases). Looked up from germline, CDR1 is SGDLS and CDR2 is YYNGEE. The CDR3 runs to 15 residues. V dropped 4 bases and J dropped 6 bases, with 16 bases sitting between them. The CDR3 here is CASSSSTGFSGELFF. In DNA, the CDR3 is TGTGCCAGCAGCTCGAGCACAGGGTTTTCCGGGGAGCTGTTTTTT.

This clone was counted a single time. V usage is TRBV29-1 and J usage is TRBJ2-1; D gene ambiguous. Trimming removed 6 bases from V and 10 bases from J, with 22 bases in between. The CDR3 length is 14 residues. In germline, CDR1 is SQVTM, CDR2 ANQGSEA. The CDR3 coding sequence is TGCAGCGTATCGCCCGTCGGTGGTATCGGGGAGCAGTTCTTC. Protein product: CSVSPVGGIGEQFF.

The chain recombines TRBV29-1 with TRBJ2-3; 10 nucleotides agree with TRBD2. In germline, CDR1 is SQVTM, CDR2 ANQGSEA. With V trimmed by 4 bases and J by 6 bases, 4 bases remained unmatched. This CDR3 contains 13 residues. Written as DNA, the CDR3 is TGCAGCGTTGGTCCTAGCGGGAGTGATACGCAGTATTTT. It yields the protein CSVGPSGSDTQYF.